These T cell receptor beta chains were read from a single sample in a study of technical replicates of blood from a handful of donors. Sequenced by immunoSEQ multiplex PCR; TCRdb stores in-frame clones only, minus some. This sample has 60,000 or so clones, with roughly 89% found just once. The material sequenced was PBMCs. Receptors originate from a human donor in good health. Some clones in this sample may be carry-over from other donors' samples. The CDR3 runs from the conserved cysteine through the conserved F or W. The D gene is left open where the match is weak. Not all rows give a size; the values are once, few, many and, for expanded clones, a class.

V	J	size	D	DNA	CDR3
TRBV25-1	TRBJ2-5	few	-	TGTGCCAGCAGTGATAGGACTAAGGGGGAGACCCAGTACTTC	CASSDRTKGETQYF
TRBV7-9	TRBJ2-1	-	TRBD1	TGTGCCAGCAGCCTAAGGACAGGGATGGGCAATGAGCAGTTCTTC	CASSLRTGMGNEQFF
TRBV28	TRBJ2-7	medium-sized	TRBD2	TGTGCCAGCATCTGGGCTAGCGGGGTCCTGGGGCCTATGGAGGAGCAGTACTTC	CASIWASGVLGPMEEQYF
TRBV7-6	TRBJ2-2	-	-	TGTGCCAGCAGCTCTCGAGGGACTGGGGTCGGGGAGCTGTTTTTT	CASSSRGTGVGELFF
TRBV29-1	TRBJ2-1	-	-	TGCAGCGTTGAAGATTCCGGGAGTACCAATGAGCAGTTCTTC	CSVEDSGSTNEQFF
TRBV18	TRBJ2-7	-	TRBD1	TGTGCCAGCTCGGTACAGGGGGCAATGGGCGAGCAGTACTTC	CASSVQGAMGEQYF
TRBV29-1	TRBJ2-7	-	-	TGCAGCGTTGAAGTTGCCAGGGTCGAGCAGTACTTC	CSVEVARVEQYF
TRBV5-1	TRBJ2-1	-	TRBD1	TGCGCCAGCAGCTTGGGGCGGCAGGGGGTATATGAGCAGTTCTTC	CASSLGRQGVYEQFF
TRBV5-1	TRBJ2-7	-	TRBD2	TGCGCCAGCAGCTCCCACCGACTAGCGCCCCGCTCCTACGAGCAGTACTTC	CASSSHRLAPRSYEQYF
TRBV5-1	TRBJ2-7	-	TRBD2	TGCGCCAGCAGCTTGAGTAGGGCGGGAGGTATGGAGCAGTACTTC	CASSLSRAGGMEQYF
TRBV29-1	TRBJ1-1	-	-	TGCAGCGTTGAAGGACGCAGCAGGAAAAATATGAACACTGAAGCTTTCTTT	CSVEGRSRKNMNTEAFF
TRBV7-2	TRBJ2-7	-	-	TGTGCCAGCAGTCGACTGGTAGTAGCCTCCTACGAGCAGTACTTC	CASSRLVVASYEQYF
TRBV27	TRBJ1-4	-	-	TGTGCCAGCAGTTTAGACAGCAGCTTTGGGAATGAAAAACTGTTTTTT	CASSLDSSFGNEKLFF
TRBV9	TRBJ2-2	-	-	TGTGCCAGCAGCGACTCCGGGACACCTAACACCGGGGAGCTGTTTTTT	CASSDSGTPNTGELFF
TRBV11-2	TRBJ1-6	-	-	TGTGCCAGCAGCCTGTTCCCTAATTCACCCCTCCACTTT	CASSLFPNSPLHF
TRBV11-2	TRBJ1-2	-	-	TGTGCCAGCAGCTTAGATTTTGGGGGCAACTATGGCTACACCTTC	CASSLDFGGNYGYTF
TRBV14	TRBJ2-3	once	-	TGTGCCAGCAGCCAAGTGAGACAAACAGATACGCAGTATTTT	CASSQVRQTDTQYF
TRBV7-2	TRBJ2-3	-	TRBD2	TGTGCCAGCAGCGGAGCGGGAAATACGCAGTATTTT	CASSGAGNTQYF
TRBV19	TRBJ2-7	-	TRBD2	TGTGCCAGTAGCCTCACTAGCGGGAGGGCTTACGAGCAGTACTTC	CASSLTSGRAYEQYF
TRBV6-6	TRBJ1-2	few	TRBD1	TGTGCCAGCCAAACAGAAACAGGGGCCGGCTACACCTTC	CASQTETGAGYTF
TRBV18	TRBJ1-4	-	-	TGTGCCAGCTCACCCACAGCAACTAATGAAAAACTGTTTTTT	CASSPTATNEKLFF
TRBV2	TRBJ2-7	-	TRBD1	TGTGCCAGCACCCTCGGACAGGGGGACGAGCAGTACTTC	CASTLGQGDEQYF
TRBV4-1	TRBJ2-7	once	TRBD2	TGCGCCAGCAGCCCGACTAGCGGGAGGAACTATTTCTCCTACGAGCAGTACTTC	CASSPTSGRNYFSYEQYF
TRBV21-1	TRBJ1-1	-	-	TGTGCCAGCAGCAAAGTGCGGGGAATCGGGTTCACTGAAGCTTTCTTT	CASSKVRGIGFTEAFF
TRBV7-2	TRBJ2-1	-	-	TGTGCCAGCAGCTCGCTTATCCTTGTCAACCCACGGGACAATGAGCAGTTCTTC	CASSSLILVNPRDNEQFF
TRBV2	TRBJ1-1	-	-	TGTGCCAGCAGTGGTCTGTTTTTACAGGAAGCTTTCTTT	CASSGLFLQEAFF
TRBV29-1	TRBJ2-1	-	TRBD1	TGCAGCGTGGACAGGGAAGATGAGCAGTTCTTC	CSVDREDEQFF
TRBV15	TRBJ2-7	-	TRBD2	TGTGCCACCAGCAGATTTACCACGACTAGCGGTTACGAGCAGTACTTC	CATSRFTTTSGYEQYF
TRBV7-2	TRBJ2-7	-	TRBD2	TGTGCCAGCGTACTCCTAGCGGGAGGTCAATACGAGCAGTACTTC	CASVLLAGGQYEQYF
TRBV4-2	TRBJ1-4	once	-	TGTGCCAGCAGCCAGCCGTGGGCCGAAAATGAAAAACTGTTTTTT	CASSQPWAENEKLFF
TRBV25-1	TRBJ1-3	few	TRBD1	TGTGCCACCGGGACAGATGGAAACACCATATATTTT	CATGTDGNTIYF
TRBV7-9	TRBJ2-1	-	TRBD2	TGTGCCAGCAGCTTAGGACTGACTAGCGGGGACAATGAGCAGTTCTTC	CASSLGLTSGDNEQFF
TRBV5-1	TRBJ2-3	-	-	TGCGCCGGCAGCTTGACCCCCCAGGGTGATACGCAGTATTTT	CAGSLTPQGDTQYF
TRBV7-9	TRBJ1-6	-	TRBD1	TGTGCCAGCAGCTTAGAAGGGGGCGAAGCACCCCTCCACTTT	CASSLEGGEAPLHF
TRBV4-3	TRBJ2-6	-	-	TGCGCCAGCAGCCAAGAATTCGTACAGGGATCCCCCGGCTCTGGGGCCAACGTCCTGACTTTC	CASSQEFVQGSPGSGANVLTF
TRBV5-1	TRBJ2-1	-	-	TGCGCCAGCAGAAACCGGGACAATGACAATGAGCAGTTCTTC	CASRNRDNDNEQFF
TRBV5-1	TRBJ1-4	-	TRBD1	TGCGCCAGCAGCGCAACCGACAGGGGGCTTGCTAATGAAAAACTGTTTTTT	CASSATDRGLANEKLFF
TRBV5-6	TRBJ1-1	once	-	TGTGCCAGCAGCCTAGGATTGATTAGGGGCACTGAAGCTTTCTTT	CASSLGLIRGTEAFF
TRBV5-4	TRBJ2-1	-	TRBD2	TGTGCCAGCAGCTCAAGAAGGCTAGCGGGCCACGGCAGCTACAATGAGCAGTTCTTC	CASSSRRLAGHGSYNEQFF
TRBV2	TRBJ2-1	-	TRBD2	TGTGCCAGCAGTGAACGGGAACTAGCGGGGGGTTACAATGAGCAGTTCTTC	CASSERELAGGYNEQFF
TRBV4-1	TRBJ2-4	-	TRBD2	TGCGCCAGCAGTTTCGAACGGGCTAGCGGGGGTACATTAGCCAAAAACATTCAGTACTTC	CASSFERASGGTLAKNIQYF
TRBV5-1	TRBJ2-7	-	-	TGCGCCAGCAGCCTTAAAGGGGGGGACGAGCAGTACTTC	CASSLKGGDEQYF
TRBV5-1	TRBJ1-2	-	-	TGCGCCAGCAAACTGACAGGAGATAACTATGGCTACACCTTC	CASKLTGDNYGYTF
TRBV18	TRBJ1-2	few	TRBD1	TGTGCCAGCTCAGCTACCGGGACAGTCTATGGCTACACCTTC	CASSATGTVYGYTF
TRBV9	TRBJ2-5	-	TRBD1	TGTGCCAGCAGCGTAGGGGGGACAGGGCAAGAGACCCAGTACTTC	CASSVGGTGQETQYF
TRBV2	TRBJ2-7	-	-	TGTGCCAGCAGTGAAGCACTCGTTGAGCAGTACTTC	CASSEALVEQYF
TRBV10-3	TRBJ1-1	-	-	TGTGCCATCAGTGACAGGGCCAACACTGAAGCTTTCTTT	CAISDRANTEAFF
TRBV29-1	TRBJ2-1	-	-	TGCAGCGTTGACACAGGGACGAGGACCAATGAGCAGTTCTTC	CSVDTGTRTNEQFF
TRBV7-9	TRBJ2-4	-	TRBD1	TGTGCCAGCAGCTTACTATTTCCCGGACAGGGAAAAAACATTCAGTACTTC	CASSLLFPGQGKNIQYF
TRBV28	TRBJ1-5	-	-	TGTGCCAGCACCGTAGCGCCCTGGGGCAATCAGCCCCAGCATTTT	CASTVAPWGNQPQHF
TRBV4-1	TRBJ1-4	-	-	TGCGCCAGCAGCCACAGGGAAAAACTGTTTTTT	CASSHREKLFF
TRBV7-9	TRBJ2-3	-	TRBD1	TGTGCCGGAGACGGGACAGGGGACTCCTATACGCAGTATTTT	CAGDGTGDSYTQYF
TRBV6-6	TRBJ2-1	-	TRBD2	TGTGCCAGCATCCCGGACCAGCGGGGCTACAATGAGCAGTTCTTC	CASIPDQRGYNEQFF
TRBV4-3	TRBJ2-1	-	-	TGCGCCAGCAGCCAAGCAGGGGACTCCTACAATGAGCAGTTCTTC	CASSQAGDSYNEQFF